These 5 T cell receptor beta chains share one sample of origin, sequenced in a study of T cell responses to AZD1222 COVID-19 vaccine. Generated by immunoSEQ multiplex PCR, the TCRdb table keeps only in-frame clones and is missing some. The data contain 150,000 to 200,000 clones, 80% to 95% of them singletons. Sequenced here: peripheral blood, sampled on day 0 of AZD1222 vaccination. Receptors originate from an adult in good health.

The chain is built from TRBV6-2 or TRBV6-3 and TRBJ1-5; no clear D gene. V lost 5 bases and J 1 base, leaving 6 bases between the germline ends. The CDR3 is made up of 13 amino acids. Germline CDR1 and CDR2: MNHEY and SVGEGT. CDR3 residues: CASSPGSNQPQHF. In nucleotides, the CDR3 is TGTGCCAGCAGTCCCGGGAGCAATCAGCCCCAGCATTTT.

The chain combines TRBV6-2 or TRBV6-3 with TRBJ2-1, with D unresolved. The V and J ends lost 0 bases and 3 bases respectively, with 9 bases between them. The length of the CDR3 is 15 residues. Germline CDR1 reads MNHEY; CDR2 reads SVGEGT. The CDR3 DNA is TGTGCCAGCAGTTACTCACCCATCCGCTACAATGAGCAGTTCTTC. Protein: CASSYSPIRYNEQFF.

The J gene is TRBJ2-2, the V gene TRBV30, with D possibly TRBD2 on 6 matching bases. Germline CDR1 GTSNPN, CDR2 SVGIG (reference sequence). The V end was cut by 2 bases, the J end by 7 bases, with 11 bases between. This CDR3 is 13 amino acids long. This chain's CDR3 is CAWSPTGVGELFF. DNA for the CDR3: TGTGCCTGGAGTCCGACGGGAGTCGGGGAGCTGTTTTTT.

For the CDR3, the DNA is TGTGCCAGCAGTGGGGGTAAAGGGACAGGGCCCTACAATGAGCAGTTCTTC. It codes for CASSGGKGTGPYNEQFF. This rearrangement joins TRBV6-2 or TRBV6-3 to TRBJ2-1; 9 bases fit TRBD1. The V gene's germline CDR1 is MNHEY and CDR2 SVGEGT. The V segment lost 5 bases and the J segment 2 bases; nucleotides outside the gene matches: 10. This CDR3 contains 17 residues.

This clone was counted a single time. The chain links TRBV5-4 to TRBJ2-2; D unresolved. V shed 0 bases and J shed 7 bases, with 7 bases lying between them. The length of the CDR3 is 13 residues. Germline V lookup: CDR1 SGHNT, CDR2 YYREEE (reference sequence). The CDR3 is CASSLEPNGELFF. The CDR3 DNA follows: TGTGCCAGCAGCTTGGAGCCGAACGGGGAGCTGTTTTTT.